A single sample gave rise to the 20 T cell receptor beta chains below, sequenced in a study of blood T cell repertoires in COVID-19. Clones were sequenced by immunoSEQ multiplex PCR, and TCRdb holds only the in-frame ones, with some missing. The profile shows over 250,000 clones, about 88% of them singletons. Source material: peripheral blood. Source of these receptors: a human donor with COVID-19, enrolled during active disease. The donor label of this sample is uncertain.

The chain links TRBV6-1 to TRBJ2-1, with D maybe TRBD2 (6 bases). The CDR3 length is 16 residues. V was pared by 0 bases and J by 7 bases, with 16 bases between. Germline V gene lookup returns CDR1 MNHNS and CDR2 SASEGT. CDR3 DNA sequence: TGTGCCAGCAGTGAAGCGGGGCTTCCTGGGAGGAATGAGCAGTTCTTC. This translates into CASSEAGLPGRNEQFF.

This clone was detected only a few times. The chain recombines TRBV4-1 with TRBJ2-7, with 12 nucleotides matching TRBD2. V shed 4 bases, J shed 6 bases, and the junction held 7 bases outside the gene matches. The V gene's germline CDR1 is MGHRA and CDR2 YSYEKL. The CDR3 runs to 15 residues. The CDR3 nucleotides are TGCGCCAGCAGCCCACGGACTAGCGGGAAGTTCGAGCAGTACTTC. This sequence encodes CASSPRTSGKFEQYF.

This clone was observed a few times. The chain employs TRBV29-1 and TRBJ1-1; TRBD1 is a possible D gene (5 bases). The CDR3 has 12 amino acids. Germline assignment: CDR1 SQVTM and CDR2 ANQGSEA. The V end lost 7 bases, the J end lost 2 bases, and 11 bases lay between the germline ends. The CDR3 loop reads CSDRRANTEAFF. The DNA for the CDR3 is TGCAGCGACCGCAGGGCCAACACTGAAGCTTTCTTT.

This chain connects TRBV30 to TRBJ1-5; possible D gene TRBD1, 5 bases. Germline V gives CDR1 GTSNPN, CDR2 SVGIG (reference sequence). Deletions cut 3 bases from V and 6 bases from J, with 12 bases between. This CDR3 is 13 amino acids long. The chain's CDR3 is CAWSPREVQPQHF. In nucleotides, the CDR3 is TGTGCCTGGAGCCCCAGGGAGGTTCAGCCCCAGCATTTT.

The chain uses TRBV5-1 and TRBJ1-1; TRBD1 might be the D (6 bases). The germline V gene encodes CDR1 SGHRS and CDR2 YFSETQ. Trimming removed 7 bases at V and 5 bases at J, with 15 bases between. This CDR3 region has 13 residues. CDR3 sequence: CASGQQGQTEAFF. The CDR3 DNA reads TGCGCCAGCGGACAACAGGGCCAAACTGAAGCTTTCTTT.

The chain combines TRBV28 with TRBJ1-5; 9 nucleotides match TRBD1. The CDR3 spans 18 residues. CDR1 is MDHEN, CDR2 SYDVKM, per germline. The J segment lost 3 bases and the V segment lost 4 bases, leaving 13 bases of the junction unmatched. The CDR3 reads CASSWGGTGRLNNQPQHF. CDR3 nucleotide sequence: TGTGCCAGCAGTTGGGGGGGGACAGGGCGCCTCAACAATCAGCCCCAGCATTTT. Full variable domain (rest looked up from reference TRBV28 and TRBJ1-5): DVKVTQSSRYLVKRTGEKVFLECVQDMDHENMFWYRQDPGLGLRLIYFSYDVKMKEKGDIPEGYSVSREKKERFSLILESASTNQTSMYLCASSWGGTGRLNNQPQHFGDGTRLSIL.

The genes are TRBV7-9 and TRBJ2-7, with 9 bases identical to TRBD1. J was trimmed by 0 bases and V by 7 bases; bases with no gene match: 4. Germline-derived CDR1 and CDR2 are SEHNR and FQNEAQ (reference sequence). This CDR3 has 14 amino acids. CDR3 nucleotides: TGTGCCAGCACGACAGGGGGGTCCTCCTACGAGCAGTACTTC. This codes for CASTTGGSSYEQYF.

The CDR3 DNA sequence: TGTGCCAGCAGGTTTCGACAGGTTGGCCCCGGGGAGCTGTTTTTT. It specifies CASRFRQVGPGELFF. This chain links TRBV6-5 with TRBJ2-2; tentative D call: TRBD1 (6 bases). This CDR3 contains 15 residues. Germline CDR1 MNHEY, CDR2 SVGAGI. V lost 6 bases to trimming and J lost 6 bases, with 17 bases between them.

V usage is TRBV6-4 and J usage is TRBJ1-2, with 9 bases that match TRBD1. This CDR3 comprises 15 residues. The V gene end was trimmed by 5 bases and the J gene end by 7 bases; junction bases not matched to a gene: 11. The V gene's germline CDR1 is MRHNA and CDR2 SNTAGT. The CDR3 spells CASSSTGGAMVGYTF. The DNA for the CDR3 is TGTGCCAGCAGTTCGACAGGGGGGGCTATGGTTGGCTACACCTTC.

The chain's CDR3 is CASSYSVAEDTGELFF. The CDR3 DNA is TGTGCCAGCAGCTATAGCGTAGCGGAAGACACCGGGGAGCTGTTTTTT. This chain uses TRBV11-2 with TRBJ2-2, with D maybe TRBD2 (6 bases). Between the trimmed V and J ends, which lost 4 bases and 3 bases, there was a span of 15 bases. CDR1 SGHAT and CDR2 FQNNGV come from the germline V gene. The CDR3 runs to 16 residues. The full variable domain, in which reference TRBV11-2 and TRBJ2-2 provide the parts outside the CDR3, is EAGVAQSPRYKIIEKRQSVAFWCNPISGHATLYWYQQILGQGPKLLIQFQNNGVVDDSQLPKDRFSAERLKGVDSTLKIQPAKLEDSAVYLCASSYSVAEDTGELFFGEGSRLTVL.

The J gene is TRBJ1-2, the V gene TRBV24-1; a possible D gene is TRBD1 (6 bases). Trimming left V 1 base short and J 7 bases short, with 12 bases between. CDR3 length equals 14 residues. Germline V lookup: CDR1 KGHDR, CDR2 SFDVKD. The CDR3 DNA reads as TGTGCCACCAGTGATTTACCAGGGGTAATTGGCTACACCTTC. Translation: CATSDLPGVIGYTF.

The chain uses TRBV19 and TRBJ1-3, with D unclear. The V and J ends lost 3 bases and 0 bases respectively, with 15 bases between them. The length of the CDR3 is 17 residues. Germline V lookup: CDR1 LNHDA, CDR2 SQIVND (reference sequence). The CDR3 loop reads CASSIPGRFISGNTIYF. DNA of the CDR3: TGTGCCAGTAGTATTCCAGGCAGATTTATCTCTGGAAACACCATATATTTT.

The chain combines TRBV29-1 with TRBJ2-7; tentatively, D is TRBD1 (6 bases). Trimming removed 7 bases from V and 2 bases from J, with 9 bases in between. The CDR3 length is 11 residues. Germline V gene data show CDR1 as SQVTM and CDR2 as ANQGSEA. As DNA, the CDR3 is TGCAGCGCTGGACAGACCTACGAGCAGTACTTC. Protein: CSAGQTYEQYF.

This CDR3 is CASSPGLAVEQFF. The DNA of the CDR3 is TGTGCCAGCAGCCCGGGACTAGCAGTTGAGCAGTTCTTC. The J gene is TRBJ2-1, the V gene TRBV3-1 (or the pseudogene TRBV3-2); 9 nucleotides agree with TRBD2. After removal of 4 bases from V and 9 bases from J, the junction contained 4 bases not matched to a gene. The CDR3 contains 13 residues. Germline lookup yields CDR1 LGHDT and CDR2 YNNKEL (reference sequence).

The chain is built from TRBV2 and TRBJ2-1; the D gene is possibly TRBD1 (5 bases). CDR3 length equals 16 residues. CDR1 is SNHLY, CDR2 FYNNEI, per germline. The ends were cut back, 0 bases at V and 6 bases at J, with 15 bases in the middle. CDR3 region: CASSEAEPPRANEQFF. DNA of the CDR3: TGTGCCAGCAGTGAAGCCGAGCCTCCCAGGGCCAATGAGCAGTTCTTC.

The chain recombines TRBV28 with TRBJ1-4; D perhaps matches TRBD1 (6 bases). The CDR3 extends over 11 amino acids. The V gene lost 6 bases and the J gene lost 14 bases, with 13 bases spanning the gap. CDR1 is MDHEN, CDR2 SYDVKM, per germline. CDR3 in DNA: TGTGCCAGCAGGCTCACAGGGAATCTGTTTTTT. This sequence encodes CASRLTGNLFF.

This chain uses TRBV9 with TRBJ1-2; the match to TRBD1 covers 7 bases. V shed 3 bases, J shed 1 base, and the junction held 6 bases outside the gene matches. Germline CDR1 reads SGDLS; CDR2 reads YYNGEE. The CDR3 covers 15 residues. CDR3 DNA sequence: TGTGCCAGCAGCGAAGGGGACAGCTTTAACTATGGCTACACCTTC. Protein product: CASSEGDSFNYGYTF.

This clone appeared once. The CDR3 DNA reads as TGTGCCAGCAGTGACCATGGAGATAATTCACCCCTCCACTTT. It codes for CASSDHGDNSPLHF. V usage is TRBV6-4 and J usage is TRBJ1-6; D unclear. There are 14 residues in the CDR3. Trimming took off 2 bases at V and 5 bases at J, with 7 bases between the two ends. Germline CDR1 reads MRHNA; CDR2 reads SNTAGT.

The chain employs TRBV12-3 or TRBV12-4 and TRBJ1-1; D is possibly TRBD1 (5 bases). V lost 7 bases, J lost 2 bases, and 11 bases lay in between. The CDR3 covers 13 residues. This CDR3 is CASTPRVNTEAFF. CDR3 in DNA: TGTGCCAGCACCCCCAGGGTAAACACTGAAGCTTTCTTT.

The chain combines TRBV25-1 with TRBJ2-1; possible D gene TRBD1, 7 bases. Trimming left V 5 bases short and J 9 bases short, with 11 bases between. CDR3 length: 12 amino acids. Germline CDR1 and CDR2: MGHDK and SYGVNS. CDR3 protein: CASSTQGGEQFF. In DNA form, the CDR3 reads TGTGCCAGCAGTACCCAGGGGGGTGAGCAGTTCTTC.